This T cell receptor (beta chain) was recovered during a study of blood T cells in healthy people across ages. At the level of the study: Per every two T cells, about one barcoded beta molecule was captured by template switching.

The authors extracted at least 6 micrograms of total RNA per sample. With regard to this clonotype: Its antigen remains unknown.

CDR1 and CDR2 (germline): LGHNA, YNFKEQ. This CDR3 comprises 15 residues. Study observations and caveats: Observed TCR beta diversity per million T cells went down as age went up. This fall followed a roughly linear course with age.

A sample-barcoded 5' primer and a J-beta primer mix were used in a second PCR of roughly 7 to 11 cycles. TCRdb called the 5' RACE reads again in MiXCR, with one record for every CDR3 protein. The profile shows about 590,000 distinct CDR3 sequences, less than 35% of them singletons. This TCR derives from a woman aged 80 or over in good health. The gene calls are TRBV4-2 and TRBJ2-7, with TRBD2 matching over 7 bases. The J call may be incorrect, as the DNA end agrees better with TRBJ2-4. The specimen sequenced was blood. The CDR3 nucleotides are TGTGCCAGCAGCCAAGCAGTCAGGACTAGTGACATTCAGTACTTC. Translation gives CASSQAVRTSDIQYF.